Listed here are 12 T cell receptor beta chains from one sample, sequenced in a study of cytotoxic CD8 clonotypes in ibrutinib-treated CLL. The protocol was immunoSEQ multiplex PCR, while the TCRdb copy is restricted to in-frame clones and leaves out a portion. The sample lists over 120,000 clones; about 76% were seen once. The sequenced sample was PBMCs, obtained after 24 months of ibrutinib treatment. The receptors stem from a human donor with chronic lymphocytic leukemia.

The V gene is TRBV5-1, the J gene TRBJ2-7, with no clear D. Trimming took 0 bases from V and 0 from J, leaving 10 bases between them. CDR1 and CDR2 (germline): SGHRS, YFSETQ. The CDR3 sequence is 15 residues long. The CDR3 here is CASSLGYTPSYEQYF. CDR3 coding DNA: TGCGCCAGCAGCTTGGGGTATACCCCCTCCTACGAGCAGTACTTC.

The chain joins TRBV18 to TRBJ1-3; a weak D match, TRBD1 (5 bases). In germline, CDR1 is KGHSH, CDR2 LQKENI. The CDR3 spans 14 residues. The V gene lost 6 bases and the J gene lost 4 bases, with 13 bases spanning the gap. The CDR3 DNA follows: TGTGCCAGCTCCGCAGGGACGACGGGAAACACCATATATTTT. Translation: CASSAGTTGNTIYF.

This chain links TRBV6-5 with TRBJ1-1; a possible D gene is TRBD1 (6 bases). Germline CDR1 reads MNHEY; CDR2 reads SVGAGI. CDR3 length: 14 residues. The V end lost 6 bases, the J end lost 8 bases, and 19 bases lay between the germline ends. The chain's CDR3 is CASRPGTTRGEAFF. The CDR3 nucleotides read TGTGCCAGCAGACCCGGGACAACGAGGGGGGAAGCTTTCTTT.

This chain links TRBV5-4 with TRBJ2-7; no clear D gene. This CDR3 contains 12 residues. The germline gives CDR1 SGHNT, CDR2 YYREEE (reference sequence). The germline V and J ends were trimmed by 0 bases and 6 bases, with 7 bases remaining between them. The CDR3, as DNA: TGTGCCAGCAGCTTGGACGACTCCGAGCAGTACTTC. Its translation: CASSLDDSEQYF.

The DNA of the CDR3 is TGTGCCAGCAGTTACTCGGGTAGCGGGAGTCCCTACGAGCAGTACTTC. This translates into CASSYSGSGSPYEQYF. The gene calls are TRBV6-6 and TRBJ2-7, with TRBD2 matching over 9 bases. With V trimmed by 0 bases and J by 2 bases, 5 bases remained unmatched. Germline CDR1 reads MNHNY; CDR2 reads SVGAGI (reference sequence). The CDR3 loop spans 16 amino acids.

This clone was counted a single time. The V gene is TRBV18, the J gene TRBJ2-2; perhaps TRBD2 as D (6 bases). The CDR3 covers 16 residues. V was pared by 0 bases and J by 4 bases, with 12 bases between. The V gene's germline CDR1 is KGHSH and CDR2 LQKENI. The CDR3, as DNA: TGTGCCAGCTCACCACCAGGTCGGGGGTCCACCGGGGAGCTGTTTTTT. Residues: CASSPPGRGSTGELFF.

This clone appeared many times. The chain carries TRBV18 and TRBJ2-5, with a weak D call TRBD2 (6 bases). V dropped 6 bases and J dropped 5 bases, with 13 bases sitting between them. This CDR3 has 13 amino acids. Germline V gene lookup returns CDR1 KGHSH and CDR2 LQKENI. Here the CDR3 reads CASSPAGRETQYF. DNA for the CDR3: TGTGCCAGCTCGCCAGCAGGGAGGGAGACCCAGTACTTC.

This chain links TRBV7-6 with TRBJ2-1; TRBD1 or TRBD2 may be the D gene (6 bases each). This CDR3 contains 13 residues. Germline loops: CDR1 SGHVS, CDR2 FNYEAQ. V lost 5 bases to trimming and J lost 10 bases, with 15 bases between them. In DNA, the CDR3 is TGTGCCAGCAGCCTAGGAGGGGGGCAGGAGCAGTTCTTC. Translating gives CASSLGGGQEQFF.

CDR3: CASSSAGGGTSEAFF. The CDR3 region has the DNA TGCGCCAGCAGCTCCGCTGGCGGGGGGACCTCGGAAGCTTTCTTT. The genes are TRBV5-1 and TRBJ1-1, with D perhaps matching TRBD1 (5 bases). Per germline, CDR1 SGHRS and CDR2 YFSETQ. V shed 3 bases and J shed 8 bases, with 20 bases lying between them. The CDR3 covers 15 residues. Full variable domain (outside the CDR3, taken from reference TRBV5-1 and TRBJ1-1): KAGVTQTPRYLIKTRGQQVTLSCSPISGHRSVSWYQQTPGQGLQFLFEYFSETQRNKGNFPGRFSGRQFSNSRSEMNVSTLELGDSALYLCASSSAGGGTSEAFFGQGTRLTVV.

The chain joins TRBV18 to TRBJ1-5; D uncertain. V dropped 6 bases and J dropped 0 bases, with 9 bases sitting between them. CDR1 and CDR2 (germline): KGHSH, LQKENI. This CDR3 has 14 amino acids. The CDR3 nucleotides are TGTGCCAGCTCCGGCGGGTCTAGCAATCAGCCCCAGCATTTT. Its protein product is CASSGGSSNQPQHF.

The rearrangement links TRBV4-1 to TRBJ2-7; 7 bases align to TRBD2. V lost 0 bases and J lost 0; bases outside the gene matches: 5. The germline gives CDR1 MGHRA, CDR2 YSYEKL. CDR3 size: 16 residues. The CDR3 DNA is TGCGCCAGCAGCCAAGATCCCCGGACTAGCTCCTACGAGCAGTACTTC. Its protein product is CASSQDPRTSSYEQYF.

As for this clone: At one end the junction does not follow the germline gene, possibly because of a read error. V and J are TRBV2 and TRBJ2-1; D is possibly TRBD1 (6 bases). Germline V gene data show CDR1 as SNHLY and CDR2 as FYNNEI. The CDR3 totals 14 residues. The CDR3 coding sequence is TGTGCCAGCAGTGATGAAACCAGACAGGCTGAGGAGTTCTTC. Its translation: CASSDETRQAEEFF.